This T cell receptor beta chain was documented in a study of T cell repertoires and Cas9 in healthy adults. Looking at the study overall: CD4 and CD8 compartments: SpCas9-reactive T cells profiled for potency, cytotoxicity, lineage. Overall study findings and caveats: SpCas9-reactive regulatory T cells reportedly mitigated SpCas9-reactive effector T cells in vitro.

Libraries were prepared by immunoSEQ multiplex PCR; TCRdb keeps only in-frame clonotypes and omits some of them. The sample includes approximately 15,000 clones, approximately 88% of them seen just once. The CDR3 sequence is 13 residues long. The V end was cut by 8 bases, the J end by 8 bases, with 13 bases between. The germline gives CDR1 MNHNS, CDR2 SASEGT. Notes on this clone: What it binds is unknown.

This sequence joins TRBV6-1 and TRBJ1-6; D remains unclear. The sequence was obtained from a human donor in good health. Sequencing used Tregs (CD4+, CD25+, CD127-, CD137-, CD154-) from PBMCs; culture status not recorded. CDR3 sequence reads: CASAAGFYSPLHF. The CDR3, as DNA: TGTGCCAGCGCGGCGGGGTTTTATTCACCCCTCCACTTT.